The 3 T cell receptor beta chains below all came from one sample that was sequenced in a study of CD8+ T cells in alopecia areata (dated by TCRdb to 2016 to 2019). Library method: the immunoSEQ multiplex PCR assay. RNA was extracted from all samples and reverse transcribed into cDNA, which served as template for TCR sequencing. The table was pulled from immuneACCESS by TCRdb, which kept in-frame rearrangements only. Such tables lose some clones; where checked, under half of the loss comes from unresolved V genes, and the rest has no known cause. This sample lists under 200,000 clones; less than 70% were detected once. The biggest ten clones account for around 0.91% of the sample. Reading the label with the study, this specimen's time point is: approximately 4 weeks on oral tofacitinib. Explained via the paper, the treatment or condition label denotes: oral pan-JAK inhibitor, 5-10 mg twice daily.

This specimen was CD4+ T cells sorted from blood, taken at week 4, from a patient treated with tofacitinib. These receptors came from a human donor with alopecia areata.

The rearrangement joins TRBV5-6 to TRBJ1-1; possibly TRBD1 for D (6 bases). The CDR3 spans 11 residues. Germline loops: CDR1 SGHDT, CDR2 YYEEEE. V dropped 7 bases and J dropped 5 bases, with 9 bases sitting between them. CDR3 sequence reads: CASGGRTEAFF. As DNA, the CDR3 is TGTGCCAGCGGGGGCCGAACTGAAGCTTTCTTT.

Here the CDR3 reads CASSYSGTGGGYTF. For the CDR3, the DNA is TGTGCCAGCAGTTACTCGGGGACAGGGGGCGGCTACACCTTC. The chain couples TRBV6-5 to TRBJ1-2; 12 bases fit TRBD1. This CDR3 is built from 14 residues. V gave up 0 bases and J gave up 8 bases; unmatched junction bases: 1. Looked up from germline, CDR1 is MNHEY and CDR2 is SVGAGI.

Only a few counts were recorded for this clone. The chain carries TRBV30 and TRBJ2-7; possibly TRBD2 for D (5 bases). The CDR3 covers 14 residues. V dropped 0 bases and J dropped 4 bases, with 13 bases sitting between them. CDR1 and CDR2 from the germline V gene are GTSNPN and SVGIG (reference sequence). CDR3: CAWSVSKGAYEQYF. DNA of the CDR3: TGTGCCTGGAGTGTATCGAAGGGAGCTTACGAGCAGTACTTC.